Following are 20 T cell receptor beta chains from one sample sequenced in a study of control samples from healthy donors and cancer patients (dated by TCRdb to 2018 to 2021). The library was generated by the immunoSEQ multiplex PCR assay. TCRdb provides this immuneACCESS table in a form limited to in-frame rearrangements. Some clones are lacking; in checked studies, under half of them reflect an unresolved V gene, and why the rest are absent is not known. This sample gives 400,000 to 450,000 clones in total; 90% of them show up just once. The top ten clones comprise 5.5% to 7.5% of the sample. Sequencing input: PBMCs. These receptors originate from a man aged 35-49 years with head and neck cancer.

The chain carries TRBV29-1 and TRBJ2-7, with 14 bases lining up with TRBD2. The CDR3 sequence is 14 residues long. Unmatched junction bases numbered 7, after V lost 7 bases and J lost 5 bases. From germline, CDR1 is SQVTM and CDR2 ANQGSEA. For the CDR3, the DNA is TGCAGCGCCCTGCCGGGACTAGCGGGAGACGAGCAGTACTTC. It is translated as CSALPGLAGDEQYF.

This clone has only one observation. The chain recombines TRBV2 with TRBJ1-1; D is uncertain. The CDR3 consists of 13 residues. Per the germline V gene, CDR1 is SNHLY and CDR2 is FYNNEI. The germline V and J ends were trimmed by 1 base and 6 bases, with 9 bases remaining between them. The CDR3 DNA sequence: TGTGCCAGCAGTGAAGGGTCCCATCCTGAAGCTTTCTTT. Amino acid sequence: CASSEGSHPEAFF.

The chain is built from TRBV10-1 and TRBJ1-1; D is undetermined. Germline V gene sequence: CDR1 WNHNN, CDR2 SYGVQD (reference sequence). CDR3 length: 16 amino acids. V gave up 4 bases and J gave up 1 base, with 16 bases separating them. The DNA for the CDR3 is TGCGCCAGCAGTGCCCGTTTTAGAACAGAGAACACTGAAGCTTTCTTT. Its translation is CASSARFRTENTEAFF.

The chain has TRBV5-3 and TRBJ2-2; possible D gene TRBD1, 5 bases. TRBV5-3 is designated an ORF whose function remains uncertain. The V end lost 5 bases, the J end lost 1 base, and 9 bases lay between the germline ends. The CDR3 runs 14 residues. The DNA of the CDR3 is TGTGCCAGAAGTCGCAGGGTGAACACCGGGGAGCTGTTTTTT. This gives the protein CARSRRVNTGELFF.

The CDR3 DNA is TGTGCCAGCAGCGTAGCTGATATAGCCATAGAGACCCAGTACTTC. Translation: CASSVADIAIETQYF. The chain recombines TRBV9 with TRBJ2-5, with D unresolved. The germline gives CDR1 SGDLS, CDR2 YYNGEE. This CDR3 comprises 15 residues. V lost 0 bases, J lost 4 bases, and 13 bases lay in between.

V usage is TRBV6-5 and J usage is TRBJ2-5, with a tentative D call TRBD2 (6 bases). The CDR3 contains 14 residues. Germline V CDR1 and CDR2: MNHEY, SVGAGI. Trimming pared 9 bases from V and 7 bases from J, leaving 21 bases between. The CDR3 DNA reads TGTGCCAGTTCAACGGGCGGGGACCCCGGGACCCAGTACTTC. It codes for CASSTGGDPGTQYF.

The V and J genes are TRBV2 and TRBJ1-2; 9 bases fit TRBD1. Trimming took 5 bases from V and 4 from J; bases not matched to a gene: 2. The CDR3 totals 13 residues. CDR1 and CDR2 from the germline V gene are SNHLY and FYNNEI. Here the CDR3 reads CASSTGGAYGYTF. Here the CDR3 DNA reads TGTGCCAGCAGTACAGGGGGCGCCTATGGCTACACCTTC.

The J gene is TRBJ2-3, the V gene TRBV9; 10 nucleotides match TRBD1. V was clipped by 2 bases and J by 6 bases; unmatched bases: 9. The CDR3 consists of 16 residues. In germline, CDR1 is SGDLS, CDR2 YYNGEE. The DNA of the CDR3 is TGTGCCAGCAGCGTCCGGGAGGACAGGGGGGGGGATACGCAGTATTTT. Translation: CASSVREDRGGDTQYF. Full variable domain (remainder filled in from reference TRBV9 and TRBJ2-3): DSGVTQTPKHLITATGQRVTLRCSPRSGDLSVYWYQQSLDQGLQFLIQYYNGEERAKGNILERFSAQQFPDLHSELNLSSLELGDSALYFCASSVREDRGGDTQYFGPGTRLTVL.

The gene calls are TRBV19 and TRBJ2-3; 9 nucleotides match TRBD2. Germline-derived CDR1 and CDR2 are LNHDA and SQIVND (reference sequence). Trimming cost V 5 bases and J 5 bases; bases outside gene matches: 14. The CDR3 is 17 residues long. CDR3 sequence reads: CASSGLRREGLGDTQYF. The CDR3 DNA reads as TGTGCCAGTAGTGGACTCAGGCGGGAGGGCCTCGGAGATACGCAGTATTTT.

This clone was counted a few times. The chain couples TRBV7-9 to TRBJ2-3; 8 nucleotides align to TRBD1. The V gene end was trimmed by 2 bases and the J gene end by 2 bases; junction bases not matched to a gene: 6. From germline, CDR1 is SEHNR and CDR2 FQNEAQ (reference sequence). This CDR3 region has 16 residues. The CDR3 is CASSLWTGSYTDTQYF. DNA for the CDR3: TGTGCCAGCAGCTTATGGACAGGGTCTTACACAGATACGCAGTATTTT.

The chain carries TRBV6-6 and TRBJ1-1, with D perhaps TRBD1 (5 bases). The CDR3 consists of 14 residues. The V and J ends lost 6 bases and 0 bases respectively, with 11 bases between them. Germline values: CDR1 MNHNY, CDR2 SVGAGI (reference sequence). As DNA, the CDR3 is TGTGCCAGCAGCTTTGGACACCTGAACACTGAAGCTTTCTTT. This encodes CASSFGHLNTEAFF.

This sequence joins TRBV3-1 (or the pseudogene TRBV3-2) and TRBJ2-2; 8 nucleotides align to TRBD2. The CDR3 has 17 residues. V trimming: 4 bases; J trimming: 4 bases; junction bases outside the gene matches: 11. Germline values: CDR1 LGHDT, CDR2 YNNKEL (reference sequence). CDR3 DNA sequence: TGTGCCAGCAGCCTCCCGTCGGGAGGGCCATTCACCGGGGAGCTGTTTTTT. Translating it yields CASSLPSGGPFTGELFF.

This chain connects TRBV5-5 to TRBJ2-1, with 14 bases fitting TRBD2. CDR1 is SGHKS, CDR2 YYEKEE, per germline (reference sequence). The V and J ends lost 5 bases and 0 bases, in that order; junction bases with no gene match: 10. The CDR3 extends over 19 amino acids. The CDR3 reads CASRVGLAGGQSSYNEQFF. CDR3 DNA: TGTGCCAGCAGGGTCGGACTAGCGGGGGGCCAGAGCTCCTACAATGAGCAGTTCTTC.

In regard to this clone: The identical CDR3 is also encoded by other nucleotide sequences in the sample. V and J are TRBV11-2 and TRBJ2-5; D call uncertain. Trimming cost V 0 bases and J 5 bases, with 4 bases left between them. This CDR3 is 12 amino acids long. In germline, CDR1 is SGHAT, CDR2 FQNNGV. CDR3 nucleotide sequence: TGTGCCAGCAGCTTAGATGCGGAGACCCAGTACTTC. Translated: CASSLDAETQYF.

This rearrangement joins TRBV5-4 to TRBJ1-1; 8 positions agree with TRBD1. V shed 2 bases, J shed 7 bases, and the junction held 4 bases outside the gene matches. The length of the CDR3 is 13 residues. Looked up from germline, CDR1 is SGHNT and CDR2 is YYREEE (reference sequence). CDR3 residues: CASSFTGQGEAFF. Here the CDR3 DNA reads TGTGCCAGCAGCTTTACAGGACAGGGTGAAGCTTTCTTT.

In regard to this clone: This same CDR3 is encoded by further DNA sequences in the sample. The chain couples TRBV11-1 to TRBJ1-1; D is possibly TRBD1 (6 bases). This CDR3 region has 14 residues. Trimming removed 5 bases from V and 1 base from J, with 11 bases in between. Per germline, CDR1 SGHAT and CDR2 FQDESV (reference sequence). CDR3 protein: CASSPRQENTEAFF. In nucleotides, the CDR3 is TGTGCCAGCAGCCCACGACAGGAGAACACTGAAGCTTTCTTT.

This clone was observed a single time. The chain joins TRBV25-1 to TRBJ2-7; unclear D gene. CDR1 MGHDK and CDR2 SYGVNS come from the germline V gene. The CDR3 covers 13 residues. Trimming removed 4 bases from V and 3 bases from J, with 10 bases in between. CDR3 bases: TGTGCCAGCAGTGTGGCCGGTCTCTACGAGCAGTACTTC. Translating it yields CASSVAGLYEQYF.

The CDR3 is CASVFIGGGYNEQFF. CDR3 in DNA: TGTGCTAGTGTTTTTATAGGAGGAGGATACAATGAGCAGTTCTTC. This chain joins TRBV12-5 and TRBJ2-1, with D tentatively TRBD2 (5 bases). Per the germline V gene, CDR1 is LGHNT and CDR2 is FRNRAP. The CDR3 is made up of 15 amino acids. The V and J ends lost 7 bases and 4 bases respectively, with 17 bases between them.

The chain carries TRBV30 and TRBJ2-1; 10 bases match TRBD1. Trimming removed 0 bases from V and 3 bases from J; junction bases left unmatched: 8. The CDR3 sequence is 17 residues long. Germline CDR1 GTSNPN, CDR2 SVGIG (reference sequence). CDR3 bases: TGTGCCTGGAGTGTACGTCGTCGGGACAGGGGCTACAATGAGCAGTTCTTC. It yields the protein CAWSVRRRDRGYNEQFF.

V and J are TRBV5-6 and TRBJ1-2; 8 nucleotides line up with TRBD1. This CDR3 comprises 14 residues. Germline V lookup: CDR1 SGHDT, CDR2 YYEEEE. Germline trimming cut 4 bases from V and 5 bases from J; bases unmatched to any gene: 7. The CDR3 DNA reads TGTGCCAGCAGCGCGGACAGGGTTGGGTATGGCTACACCTTC. Protein sequence: CASSADRVGYGYTF.